A selection of T cell receptor beta chains follows, all from one sample in a study of cytomegalovirus exposure and HLA in healthy donors. The method was immunoSEQ multiplex PCR; TCRdb's version includes in-frame clones alone and lacks a portion of them. The profile shows hundreds of thousands of clones, approximately 80% of them singletons. Sequenced: PBMCs. Receptors were obtained from a girl aged 2 to 10 in good health and CMV-seronegative. Each CDR3 is given with its conserved first and last residue. D genes are given only for firm matches. Clone size is shown for a subset of rows, as once, few, many or a class of expanded clone.

j_call: TRBJ1-1
d_call: -
v_call: TRBV5-6
clone_size: -
cdr3_aa: CASSLRGAGTEAFF
cdr3_nt: TGTGCCAGCAGCTTGAGGGGCGCCGGTACTGAAGCTTTCTTT

j_call: TRBJ2-3
d_call: TRBD2
v_call: TRBV4-1
clone_size: -
cdr3_aa: CASSPGLGGTDTQYF
cdr3_nt: TGCGCCAGCAGCCCGGGACTAGGAGGCACAGATACGCAGTATTTT

j_call: TRBJ1-1
d_call: -
v_call: TRBV6-6
clone_size: -
cdr3_aa: CASSYPSPRVRTFF
cdr3_nt: TGTGCCAGCAGTTACCCTAGCCCTCGAGTTAGAACTTTCTTT

j_call: TRBJ2-5
d_call: -
v_call: TRBV28
clone_size: -
cdr3_aa: CASSFGGPRREETQYF
cdr3_nt: TGTGCCAGCAGTTTTGGAGGACCCCGCCGAGAAGAGACCCAGTACTTC

j_call: TRBJ2-1
d_call: -
v_call: TRBV6-5
clone_size: -
cdr3_aa: CASSTDRRSYNEQFF
cdr3_nt: TGTGCCAGCAGTACAGATCGACGCTCCTACAATGAGCAGTTCTTC

j_call: TRBJ2-3
d_call: -
v_call: TRBV29-1
clone_size: -
cdr3_aa: CSVVGRGTDTQYF
cdr3_nt: TGCAGCGTTGTGGGTCGGGGCACAGATACGCAGTATTTT

j_call: TRBJ1-2
d_call: -
v_call: TRBV10-3
clone_size: -
cdr3_aa: CAISYYTGTRNNYGYTF
cdr3_nt: TGTGCCATCAGCTACTATACCGGGACACGGAATAACTATGGCTACACCTTC

j_call: TRBJ1-5
d_call: -
v_call: TRBV2
clone_size: -
cdr3_aa: CASNLEGGVNQPQHF
cdr3_nt: TGTGCCAGCAATTTAGAGGGGGGGGTCAATCAGCCCCAGCATTTT

j_call: TRBJ2-2
d_call: -
v_call: TRBV6-5
clone_size: -
cdr3_aa: CASSYTSWNTGELFF
cdr3_nt: TGTGCCAGCAGTTACACTAGCTGGAACACCGGGGAGCTGTTTTTT

j_call: TRBJ2-7
d_call: TRBD1
v_call: TRBV5-6
clone_size: -
cdr3_aa: CASSFRDRELEQYF
cdr3_nt: TGTGCCAGCAGCTTCCGGGACAGGGAACTCGAGCAGTACTTC

j_call: TRBJ1-1
d_call: -
v_call: TRBV11-1
clone_size: -
cdr3_aa: CASSNLGGMLNTEAFF
cdr3_nt: TGTGCCAGCAGCAATTTAGGAGGGATGCTGAACACTGAAGCTTTCTTT

j_call: TRBJ2-1
d_call: -
v_call: TRBV5-1
clone_size: once
cdr3_aa: CASSLDWSSYNEQFF
cdr3_nt: TGCGCCAGCAGCTTGGATTGGAGCTCCTACAATGAGCAGTTCTTC

j_call: TRBJ2-7
d_call: -
v_call: TRBV9
clone_size: -
cdr3_aa: CASSVDLTPYEQYF
cdr3_nt: TGTGCCAGCAGCGTAGATCTTACTCCCTACGAGCAGTACTTC

j_call: TRBJ1-3
d_call: -
v_call: TRBV11-2
clone_size: -
cdr3_aa: CASSSLNTIYF
cdr3_nt: TGTGCCAGCAGCTCCTTAAACACCATATATTTT

j_call: TRBJ1-6
d_call: -
v_call: TRBV12-2
clone_size: -
cdr3_aa: CASRLATPCHLHF
cdr3_nt: TGTGCAAGTCGCTTAGCCACACCCTGTCACCTCCACTTT

j_call: TRBJ2-7
d_call: -
v_call: TRBV6-1
clone_size: -
cdr3_aa: CASRGQAPYEQYF
cdr3_nt: TGTGCCAGCAGGGGGCAGGCTCCCTACGAGCAGTACTTC

j_call: TRBJ2-3
d_call: TRBD2
v_call: TRBV5-4
clone_size: -
cdr3_aa: CASSLVLAGGRDTQYF
cdr3_nt: TGTGCCAGCAGCTTAGTTCTAGCGGGAGGGCGCGATACGCAGTATTTT

j_call: TRBJ2-7
d_call: TRBD2
v_call: TRBV5-6
clone_size: -
cdr3_aa: CASSLRLAVYEQYF
cdr3_nt: TGTGCCAGCAGCTTGCGCCTAGCGGTCTACGAGCAGTACTTC

j_call: TRBJ1-2
d_call: TRBD1
v_call: TRBV30
clone_size: -
cdr3_aa: CAWSTGGFYGYTF
cdr3_nt: TGTGCCTGGTCGACAGGGGGTTTCTATGGCTACACCTTC

j_call: TRBJ1-4
d_call: -
v_call: TRBV29-1
clone_size: -
cdr3_aa: CSAGERDGEKLFF
cdr3_nt: TGCAGCGCGGGGGAAAGGGACGGTGAAAAACTGTTTTTT

j_call: TRBJ1-1
d_call: -
v_call: TRBV7-3
clone_size: -
cdr3_aa: CASSPIPETKGRAFF
cdr3_nt: TGTGCCAGCAGCCCTATCCCGGAGACGAAGGGGCGAGCTTTCTTT

j_call: TRBJ2-7
d_call: -
v_call: TRBV6-5
clone_size: -
cdr3_aa: CASSQKTGFHEQYF
cdr3_nt: TGTGCCAGCAGTCAAAAAACAGGGTTTCACGAGCAGTACTTC

j_call: TRBJ1-1
d_call: -
v_call: TRBV5-4
clone_size: -
cdr3_aa: CASKRGAQAEAFF
cdr3_nt: TGTGCCAGCAAGCGGGGGGCGCAAGCCGAAGCTTTCTTT

j_call: TRBJ1-5
d_call: -
v_call: TRBV2
clone_size: -
cdr3_aa: CASSEWTDSNQPQHF
cdr3_nt: TGTGCCAGCAGTGAATGGACAGATAGCAATCAGCCCCAGCATTTT

j_call: TRBJ2-2
d_call: -
v_call: TRBV6-5
clone_size: -
cdr3_aa: CASSYSTGGELFF
cdr3_nt: TGTGCCAGCAGTTACTCGACTGGCGGGGAGCTGTTTTTT

j_call: TRBJ1-3
d_call: -
v_call: TRBV10-3
clone_size: -
cdr3_aa: CAITADLNTIYF
cdr3_nt: TGTGCCATCACGGCGGATCTGAACACCATATATTTT

j_call: TRBJ2-7
d_call: -
v_call: TRBV15
clone_size: few
cdr3_aa: CATSRDHMNNLYEQYF
cdr3_nt: TGTGCCACCAGCAGAGATCATATGAACAACCTCTACGAGCAGTACTTC

j_call: TRBJ2-7
d_call: TRBD2
v_call: TRBV4-1
clone_size: once
cdr3_aa: CASSQHTSGSYEQYF
cdr3_nt: TGCGCCAGCAGCCAACATACTAGCGGGTCGTACGAGCAGTACTTC

j_call: TRBJ2-5
d_call: -
v_call: TRBV5-1
clone_size: -
cdr3_aa: CASSPVAAPYQETQYF
cdr3_nt: TGCGCCAGCAGCCCGGTAGCGGCACCTTACCAAGAGACCCAGTACTTC

j_call: TRBJ2-1
d_call: TRBD2
v_call: TRBV5-1
clone_size: few
cdr3_aa: CASSVAPSGSSYNEQFF
cdr3_nt: TGCGCCAGCAGCGTGGCCCCTAGCGGCAGCTCCTACAATGAGCAGTTCTTC

j_call: TRBJ2-4
d_call: TRBD1
v_call: TRBV4-1
clone_size: few
cdr3_aa: CASSQDYGTGGFENIQYF
cdr3_nt: TGCGCCAGCAGCCAAGATTACGGGACAGGGGGCTTCGAAAACATTCAGTACTTC

j_call: TRBJ2-7
d_call: -
v_call: TRBV18
clone_size: -
cdr3_aa: CASSPRGDEQYF
cdr3_nt: TGTGCCAGCTCACCAAGGGGTGACGAGCAGTACTTC

j_call: TRBJ1-5
d_call: TRBD1
v_call: TRBV5-1
clone_size: -
cdr3_aa: CASSLTPDRGVSQPQHF
cdr3_nt: TGCGCCAGCAGCTTGACCCCGGACAGGGGGGTTAGTCAGCCCCAGCATTTT

j_call: TRBJ1-1
d_call: -
v_call: TRBV23-1
clone_size: -
cdr3_aa: CASSEIKQGEFTEAFF
cdr3_nt: TGCGCCAGCAGCGAGATTAAACAGGGTGAGTTCACTGAAGCTTTCTTT

j_call: TRBJ1-5
d_call: -
v_call: TRBV7-2
clone_size: -
cdr3_aa: CASSTLAGASSNQPQHF
cdr3_nt: TGTGCCAGCAGCACCCTCGCGGGGGCTAGCAGCAATCAGCCCCAGCATTTT

j_call: TRBJ1-4
d_call: -
v_call: TRBV9
clone_size: -
cdr3_aa: CASSAGLTTSEKLFF
cdr3_nt: TGTGCCAGCAGCGCAGGTCTCACAACATCAGAAAAACTGTTTTTT

j_call: TRBJ2-7
d_call: TRBD2
v_call: TRBV7-8
clone_size: -
cdr3_aa: CASGPRGRYEQYF
cdr3_nt: TGTGCCAGCGGACCCCGCGGGAGATACGAGCAGTACTTC

j_call: TRBJ1-2
d_call: TRBD1
v_call: TRBV7-9
clone_size: -
cdr3_aa: CASSFQSGTAVYGYTF
cdr3_nt: TGTGCCAGCAGCTTCCAATCCGGGACAGCCGTCTATGGCTACACCTTC

j_call: TRBJ1-1
d_call: -
v_call: TRBV5-4
clone_size: -
cdr3_aa: CASSFLGAGVWNTEAFF
cdr3_nt: TGTGCCAGCAGCTTTCTCGGGGCAGGGGTATGGAACACTGAAGCTTTCTTT

j_call: TRBJ1-4
d_call: -
v_call: TRBV14
clone_size: -
cdr3_aa: CASSQGTSLGEKLFF
cdr3_nt: TGTGCCAGCAGCCAGGGGACTTCCCTGGGCGAAAAACTGTTTTTT

j_call: TRBJ1-1
d_call: -
v_call: TRBV19
clone_size: -
cdr3_aa: CASSMIGQMNTEAFF
cdr3_nt: TGTGCCAGTAGTATGATAGGACAAATGAACACTGAAGCTTTCTTT

j_call: TRBJ1-4
d_call: TRBD1
v_call: TRBV5-1
clone_size: -
cdr3_aa: CASSAIEGQNEKLFF
cdr3_nt: TGCGCCAGCAGCGCGATAGAGGGACAGAATGAAAAACTGTTTTTT

j_call: TRBJ2-7
d_call: TRBD2
v_call: TRBV4-1
clone_size: -
cdr3_aa: CASSQGVGRGYEQYF
cdr3_nt: TGCGCCAGCAGCCAAGGGGTCGGGAGGGGCTACGAGCAGTACTTC

j_call: TRBJ1-2
d_call: TRBD1
v_call: TRBV11-2
clone_size: -
cdr3_aa: CASSLGTGNGYTF
cdr3_nt: TGTGCCAGCAGCCTGGGGACAGGCAATGGCTACACCTTC